This is a list of T cell receptor beta chains from one sample in a study of blood T cell repertoires in COVID-19. Sequencing used immunoSEQ multiplex PCR; TCRdb keeps in-frame clones, though not all of them. Of approximately 270,000 clones listed, around nine tenths are singletons. The specimen sequenced was peripheral blood. Every receptor here comes from a man younger than 45 with acute or convalescent COVID-19. CDR3s include the opening cysteine and the closing phenylalanine or tryptophan. D genes are given only for firm matches. Not all rows give a size; the values are once, few, many and, for expanded clones, a class.

D gene	clone size	V gene	J gene	CDR3 protein	CDR3 DNA
-	-	TRBV16	TRBJ2-7	CASSHGGGYEQYF	TGTGCCAGCAGCCACGGAGGTGGGTACGAGCAGTACTTC
-	-	TRBV19	TRBJ1-3	CASNGLSSGNTIYF	TGTGCCAGTAACGGACTCTCCTCTGGAAACACCATATATTTT
-	-	TRBV5-1	TRBJ1-2	CASSSDTNYGYTF	TGCGCCAGCAGCTCGGACACCAACTATGGCTACACCTTC
-	-	TRBV4-1	TRBJ2-1	CASSQVSGSYNEQFF	TGCGCCAGCAGCCAAGTATCAGGCTCCTACAATGAGCAGTTCTTC
TRBD1	-	TRBV10-3	TRBJ1-5	CAIRGTGAQPQHF	TGTGCCATCAGGGGGACAGGGGCTCAGCCCCAGCATTTT
TRBD1	-	TRBV14	TRBJ2-2	CASSPDRATGELFF	TGTGCCAGCAGCCCCGACAGGGCAACCGGGGAGCTGTTTTTT
-	-	TRBV6-1	TRBJ1-2	CASSEAGDTLIYGYTF	TGTGCCAGCAGTGAAGCGGGAGACACCTTGATCTATGGCTACACCTTC
-	-	TRBV11-3	TRBJ1-3	CASSLEFGEEENTIYF	TGTGCCAGCAGCTTAGAGTTTGGGGAGGAGGAAAACACCATATATTTT
TRBD1	-	TRBV5-4	TRBJ2-1	CASSLAGTGGYNEQFF	TGTGCCAGCAGCTTGGCCGGGACAGGAGGTTACAATGAGCAGTTCTTC
-	-	TRBV7-8	TRBJ2-7	CASSFTGRYEQYF	TGTGCCAGCAGCTTCACAGGACGCTACGAGCAGTACTTC
TRBD1	-	TRBV6-1	TRBJ1-5	CASSEQPGGIQPQHF	TGTGCCAGCAGTGAACAGCCAGGGGGCATTCAGCCCCAGCATTTT
TRBD2	-	TRBV30	TRBJ2-1	CAWSGGLAGAPYNEQFF	TGTGCCTGGAGTGGGGGACTAGCGGGAGCTCCATACAATGAGCAGTTCTTC
-	-	TRBV18	TRBJ1-6	CASSPLSGPIDNSPLHF	TGTGCCAGCTCACCTCTATCAGGGCCTATCGATAATTCACCCCTCCACTTT
TRBD1	-	TRBV30	TRBJ2-1	CASKGDRGYNEQFF	TGTGCCTCGAAGGGGGACAGGGGGTACAATGAGCAGTTCTTC
-	-	TRBV11-2	TRBJ2-5	CASSPNRRQETQYF	TGTGCCAGCAGCCCTAACAGGAGACAAGAGACCCAGTACTTC
TRBD1	-	TRBV19	TRBJ2-3	CASSISTFRQGSTDTQYF	TGTGCCAGTAGTATTTCCACGTTCCGACAGGGTAGCACAGATACGCAGTATTTT
TRBD1	-	TRBV7-2	TRBJ1-5	CASSTGDSNQPQHF	TGTGCCAGCAGTACAGGGGATAGCAATCAGCCCCAGCATTTT
TRBD1	-	TRBV6-1	TRBJ1-2	CASSEGSAGGYGYTF	TGTGCCAGCAGTGAAGGATCGGCAGGGGGCTATGGCTACACCTTC
-	-	TRBV11-2	TRBJ2-1	CASSFKRSSYNEQFF	TGTGCCAGCAGCTTTAAGAGGAGCTCCTACAATGAGCAGTTCTTC
-	-	TRBV6-5	TRBJ1-5	CASSPTPRQPQHF	TGTGCCAGCAGTCCCACGCCCCGGCAGCCCCAGCATTTT
-	-	TRBV5-1	TRBJ2-3	CASSWPSARTDTQYF	TGCGCCAGCAGCTGGCCTAGCGCCCGCACAGATACGCAGTATTTT
TRBD1	-	TRBV2	TRBJ1-5	CASSGQGNSNQPQHF	TGTGCCAGCAGCGGACAGGGAAATAGCAATCAGCCCCAGCATTTT
-	-	TRBV27	TRBJ2-7	CASSATPDLLQQYF	TGTGCCAGCAGTGCTACCCCGGACTTGCTGCAGCAGTACTTC
-	-	TRBV25-1	TRBJ2-1	CASSGHNEQFF	TGTGCCAGCAGTGGGCACAATGAGCAGTTCTTC
TRBD2	-	TRBV28	TRBJ2-1	CASSSWGGSSYNEQFF	TGTGCCAGCAGCTCATGGGGCGGGAGCTCCTACAATGAGCAGTTCTTC
-	-	TRBV18	TRBJ1-6	CASSPSVWTERSPLHF	TGTGCCAGCTCACCATCCGTCTGGACAGAGAGGTCACCCCTCCACTTT
-	few	TRBV11-3	TRBJ2-1	CASSLGARSNEQFF	TGTGCCAGCAGCTTAGGGGCGCGTTCCAATGAGCAGTTCTTC
-	-	TRBV11-3	TRBJ2-3	CASSPQASTDTQYF	TGTGCCAGCAGCCCTCAGGCTAGCACAGATACGCAGTATTTT
TRBD2	-	TRBV2	TRBJ2-1	CASSGGSGGANEQFF	TGTGCCAGCAGTGGAGGTAGCGGGGGGGCTAATGAGCAGTTCTTC